Described below is a single TCR beta chain sequence and its context. Clones were read by immunoSEQ multiplex PCR, and TCRdb kept only the in-frame ones, dropping some. The profile shows tens of thousands of clones, around nine tenths of them singletons. The sample comes from a study of T cell changes during pregnancy in multiple sclerosis. The sequencing here drew on CD4+ T cells from peripheral blood mononuclear cells, taken in the first trimester of pregnancy. The receptor was isolated from a female donor with multiple sclerosis, enrolled in a pregnancy study.

CDR3 sequence (DNA): TGCGCCAGCAGCTTGGCTCAAGGGGCAGGGCAGAGGCGAGACACCATATATTTT. Protein: CASSLAQGAGQRRDTIYF. The gene calls are TRBV5-1 and TRBJ1-3; possibly TRBD1 for D (5 bases). The germline V and J ends were trimmed by 0 bases and 8 bases, with 24 bases remaining between them. The CDR3 has 18 residues. Germline values: CDR1 SGHRS, CDR2 YFSETQ. Together with reference TRBV5-1 and TRBJ1-3, the CDR3 gives the full variable domain: KAGVTQTPRYLIKTRGQQVTLSCSPISGHRSVSWYQQTPGQGLQFLFEYFSETQRNKGNFPGRFSGRQFSNSRSEMNVSTLELGDSALYLCASSLAQGAGQRRDTIYFGEGSWLTVV.